The TCR beta chain under discussion was sequenced for a study of beta chain features in type 1 diabetes. Study-level information: When patients were set against healthy donors, age, gender and cell yields were similar.

This CDR3 spans 14 amino acids. V was trimmed by 5 bases and J by 5 bases, leaving 13 bases between them. Looked up from germline, CDR1 is SEHNR and CDR2 is FQNEAQ (reference sequence). Study observations and caveats: For Type 1 diabetes patients, all four CD4+ subsets carried TCRB CDR3s that were moderately but significantly shorter.

In regard to this clone: Its antigen remains unknown.

A sort by CD45RO/CCR7/CD25/CD127/CD95/CD27 yielded CD4+ naive, central memory, regulatory and stem cell-like memory cells. Expressed TCRB transcripts got sequenced, as all isolated RNA was reverse transcribed. Clones were read by immunoSEQ multiplex PCR, and TCRdb kept only the in-frame ones, dropping some. Of about 99,000 clones listed, approximately 30% were seen once; the top ten hold 0.53%. The receptor comes from a woman between 18 and 29 years old with type 1 diabetes. Sequencing was done on a sample of central memory CD4+ T cells from blood. This chain joins TRBV7-9 and TRBJ1-3, with D maybe TRBD1 (6 bases). The CDR3 is CASSPSTGRNTIYF. CDR3 nucleotide sequence: TGTGCCAGCAGCCCCTCGACAGGCCGAAACACCATATATTTT.